One and the same sample provided the 29 T cell receptor beta chains below, sequenced in a study of CD8 T cells in ankylosing spondylitis. General observations from the study: Characteristic, it appeared, of ankylosing spondylitis blood was a TCR beta motif of about eight highly homologous variants.

Their recognized antigens are unknown. Using its own MiXCR run on the 5' RACE reads, TCRdb lists one record per CDR3 protein. The sample has 330,000 or so distinct CDR3 sequences, approximately 8% seen once. Material: blood, either unsorted or a sorted T cell fraction (not recorded which). The receptor set was obtained from a male donor with ankylosing spondylitis.

The sample holds many counts of this clonotype. The rearrangement joins TRBV10-3 to TRBJ2-5; weak D call: TRBD1 (5 bases). Trimming left V 0 bases short and J 4 bases short, with 12 bases between. The CDR3 spans 15 residues. Germline loops: CDR1 ENHRY, CDR2 SYGVKD. As DNA, the CDR3 is TGTGCCATCAGTGAGTCGCCGGACACGGGAGAGACCCAGTACTTC. Translating it yields CAISESPDTGETQYF.

The V gene is TRBV27, the J gene TRBJ2-6; D gene ambiguous. The germline gives CDR1 MNHEY, CDR2 SMNVEV (reference sequence). The CDR3 contains 16 residues. V was shortened by 7 bases and J by 0 bases, with 13 bases between the two germline ends. The CDR3, as DNA: TGTGCCAGCACTTTTAATGGGCGCTCTGGGGCCAACGTCCTGACTTTC. Translating gives CASTFNGRSGANVLTF.

There are many counts of this clonotype. The chain recombines TRBV27 with TRBJ2-3; 7 bases fit TRBD2. V gave up 6 bases and J gave up 2 bases; unmatched junction bases: 5. CDR1 MNHEY and CDR2 SMNVEV come from the germline V gene (reference sequence). CDR3 size: 14 residues. The CDR3 region is CASSPSGITDTQYF. The CDR3 bases are TGTGCCAGCAGCCCTAGCGGAATCACAGATACGCAGTATTTT.

This clonotype turned up a few times. This chain connects TRBV11-1 to TRBJ2-1, with 8 bases identical to TRBD1. In germline, CDR1 is SGHAT, CDR2 FQDESV (reference sequence). V lost 7 bases and J lost 7; bases outside the gene matches: 9. This CDR3 has 14 amino acids. The DNA of the CDR3 is TGTGCCAGCACCATGGACAGGGCGGTTAATGAGCAGTTCTTC. Translated, it gives CASTMDRAVNEQFF.

The gene calls are TRBV30 and TRBJ1-6; TRBD1 agrees at 7 bases. After removal of 5 bases from V and 6 bases from J, the junction contained 4 bases not matched to a gene. Germline CDR1 and CDR2: GTSNPN and SVGIG (reference sequence). The CDR3 is made up of 13 amino acids. CDR3 in amino acids: CAWAGGANSPLHF. The CDR3 region has the DNA TGTGCCTGGGCAGGGGGTGCTAATTCACCCCTCCACTTT.

This sequence joins TRBV9 and TRBJ2-7; 8 bases map to TRBD1. The CDR3 totals 15 residues. V trimming: 0 bases; J trimming: 2 bases; junction bases outside the gene matches: 4. Germline lookup yields CDR1 SGDLS and CDR2 YYNGEE. CDR3 loop: CASSVGQGFPYEQYF. CDR3 bases: TGTGCCAGCAGCGTAGGACAGGGGTTCCCCTACGAGCAGTACTTC.

In its sample, this clonotype was seen a few times. This rearrangement joins TRBV7-2 to TRBJ2-7; 9 bases fit TRBD2. The CDR3 spans 15 residues. The J segment lost 0 bases and the V segment lost 4 bases, leaving 4 bases of the junction unmatched. The germline V gene has CDR1 SGHTA and CDR2 FQGNSA. The CDR3 bases are TGTGCCAGCAGCTCGGGACTAGCTTCCTCCTACGAGCAGTACTTC. Its protein product is CASSSGLASSYEQYF. Full variable domain (outside the CDR3, taken from reference TRBV7-2 and TRBJ2-7): GAGVSQSPSNKVTEKGKDVELRCDPISGHTALYWYRQSLGQGLEFLIYFQGNSAPDKSGLPSDRFSAERTGGSVSTLTIQRTQQEDSAVYLCASSSGLASSYEQYFGPGTRLTVT.

The sample holds many counts of this clonotype. The chain carries TRBV10-3 and TRBJ2-1; TRBD2 agrees at 10 bases. V was clipped by 10 bases and J by 3 bases; unmatched bases: 6. The CDR3 extends over 14 amino acids. Per the germline V gene, CDR1 is ENHRY and CDR2 is SYGVKD. The CDR3 loop reads CATTRLAGYNEQFF. As DNA, the CDR3 is TGTGCCACAACCCGACTAGCGGGCTACAATGAGCAGTTCTTC.

This clonotype was counted a few times. This rearrangement joins TRBV7-3 to TRBJ2-2; 13 bases line up with TRBD2. The CDR3 sequence is 19 residues long. Germline V gene lookup returns CDR1 SGHTA and CDR2 FQGTGA. The trim removed 6 bases at V and 4 bases at J, leaving 14 bases unmatched. The CDR3 sequence is CASSTGTGTSGKGTGELFF. CDR3 in DNA: TGTGCCAGCAGTACCGGGACCGGGACTAGCGGGAAAGGCACCGGGGAGCTGTTTTTT.

This clonotype was counted a few times. V is TRBV3-1 and J is TRBJ2-2; 9 nucleotides match TRBD2. The germline V gene has CDR1 LGHDT and CDR2 YNNKEL (reference sequence). V lost 4 bases, J lost 7 bases, and 7 bases stayed unmatched. The length of the CDR3 is 15 residues. CDR3 in amino acids: CASSLLTSGSGELFF. For the CDR3, the DNA is TGTGCCAGCAGCCTCCTGACTAGCGGCAGCGGGGAGCTGTTTTTT.

The V gene is TRBV28, the J gene TRBJ2-3; TRBD1 matches at 8 bases. CDR1 and CDR2 (germline): MDHEN, SYDVKM. Trimming cost V 5 bases and J 4 bases; bases outside gene matches: 11. The length of the CDR3 is 16 residues. The CDR3 region has the DNA TGTGCCAGCAGTCAAAGGACAGGGCCGGGGGCAGATACGCAGTATTTT. Protein sequence: CASSQRTGPGADTQYF.

This clonotype was counted only a few times. This sequence joins TRBV3-1 and TRBJ2-1; perhaps TRBD1 as D (5 bases). Germline-derived CDR1 and CDR2 are LGHDT and YNNKEL (reference sequence). The CDR3 has 16 amino acids. The V end was cut by 2 bases, the J end by 8 bases, with 19 bases between. The DNA for the CDR3 is TGTGCCAGCAGCCAAAGGCGTCTCGCAGGGATGGATGAGCAGTTCTTC. Encoded protein: CASSQRRLAGMDEQFF.

V is TRBV7-3 and J is TRBJ2-3; 11 positions match TRBD2. CDR3 size: 16 residues. V was clipped by 6 bases and J by 1 base; unmatched bases: 6. Germline V lookup: CDR1 SGHTA, CDR2 FQGTGA. This chain's CDR3 is CASSQTSGVRTDTQYF. The CDR3 DNA reads TGTGCCAGCAGTCAGACTAGCGGGGTTCGCACAGATACGCAGTATTTT.

This clonotype has only a few counts. J is TRBJ2-7 and V is TRBV29-1; D is ambiguous. Trimming shortened V by 1 base and J by 2 bases, and 6 bases separated the two germline ends. The CDR3 runs 12 residues. In germline, CDR1 is SQVTM, CDR2 ANQGSEA. As DNA, the CDR3 is TGCAGCGTTGAAGGGGTAACCTACGAGCAGTACTTC. Translated: CSVEGVTYEQYF.

This clonotype was detected ten times or more. The V gene is TRBV20-1, the J gene TRBJ2-3; D assignment may be TRBD1 or TRBD2 (5 bases each). This CDR3 is built from 14 residues. In germline, CDR1 is DFQATT, CDR2 SNEGSKA (reference sequence). V dropped 6 bases and J dropped 4 bases, with 17 bases sitting between them. CDR3 sequence (DNA): TGCAGTGCGCCGGGACCAGCCCCCGCAGATACGCAGTATTTT. Its translation is CSAPGPAPADTQYF.

CDR3 loop: CASSLWLAGVHEQYF. The CDR3 DNA reads TGTGCCAGCAGTTTATGGCTAGCGGGAGTCCACGAGCAGTACTTC. This chain uses TRBV12-3 or TRBV12-4 with TRBJ2-7; TRBD2 matches at 10 bases. The V gene end was trimmed by 2 bases and the J gene end by 5 bases; junction bases not matched to a gene: 6. The CDR3 is 15 amino acids.

This chain uses TRBV5-4 with TRBJ2-3; the D is unclear. Germline values: CDR1 SGHNT, CDR2 YYREEE (reference sequence). The CDR3 runs 13 residues. The V gene lost 0 bases and the J gene lost 5 bases, with 7 bases spanning the gap. For the CDR3, the DNA is TGTGCCAGCAGCTTGGTCCCCGAAGATACGCAGTATTTT. Translating it yields CASSLVPEDTQYF.

V usage is TRBV11-3 and J usage is TRBJ2-5, with TRBD1 matching 11 bases. The CDR3 covers 15 residues. Per germline, CDR1 SGHNT and CDR2 YENEEA. J lost 5 bases, V lost 3 bases, and 5 bases had no gene match. In DNA, the CDR3 is TGTGCCAGCAGCTTGGGACAGGGGGTTCTCGAGACCCAGTACTTC. It translates to CASSLGQGVLETQYF. The full variable domain, rest sourced from reference TRBV11-3 and TRBJ2-5, is EAGVVQSPRYKIIEKKQPVAFWCNPISGHNTLYWYLQNLGQGPELLIRYENEEAVDDSQLPKDRFSAERLKGVDSTLKIQPAELGDSAVYLCASSLGQGVLETQYFGPGTRLLVL.

CDR3 protein: CASSRQGDETQYF. For the CDR3, the DNA is TGTGCCAGCAGCCGGCAGGGGGACGAGACCCAGTACTTC. The chain combines TRBV3-1 with TRBJ2-5, with 7 positions matching TRBD1. Germline loops: CDR1 LGHDT, CDR2 YNNKEL (reference sequence). Germline trimming cut 4 bases from V and 5 bases from J; bases unmatched to any gene: 4. The CDR3 length is 13 residues.

The V call is TRBV6-1, the J call TRBJ2-3; 8 nucleotides line up with TRBD2. V lost 3 bases and J lost 2; bases outside the gene matches: 4. The CDR3 runs to 15 residues. Per germline, CDR1 MNHNS and CDR2 SASEGT. The CDR3 reads CASSEREVLTDTQYF. The CDR3 bases are TGTGCCAGCAGTGAGCGGGAGGTCCTCACAGATACGCAGTATTTT.

This clonotype appeared a few times. This chain links TRBV7-9 with TRBJ2-7, with D perhaps TRBD2 (6 bases). V lost 5 bases and J 4 bases, leaving 15 bases between the germline ends. CDR1 is SEHNR, CDR2 FQNEAQ, per germline (reference sequence). The CDR3 spans 14 residues. CDR3: CASSPAGPAYEQYF. The CDR3 DNA follows: TGTGCCAGCAGCCCAGCGGGCCCAGCATACGAGCAGTACTTC.

This clonotype was seen many times. The chain recombines TRBV19 with TRBJ2-2; 7 bases line up with TRBD2. Germline values: CDR1 LNHDA, CDR2 SQIVND (reference sequence). CDR3 length: 16 residues. J lost 4 bases, V lost 3 bases, and 8 bases had no gene match. CDR3 DNA sequence: TGTGCCAGTAGTATGAGAGCGGGATCGAGCACCGGGGAGCTGTTTTTT. This codes for CASSMRAGSSTGELFF. Combining the CDR3 with reference TRBV19 and TRBJ2-2 gives the whole variable domain DGGITQSPKYLFRKEGQNVTLSCEQNLNHDAMYWYRQDPGQGLRLIYYSQIVNDFQKGDIAEGYSVSREKKESFPLTVTSAQKNPTAFYLCASSMRAGSSTGELFFGEGSRLTVL.

In its sample, this clonotype was seen many times. The V gene is TRBV5-1, the J gene TRBJ2-3; D remains unclear. Germline V gene sequence: CDR1 SGHRS, CDR2 YFSETQ. V lost 3 bases to trimming and J lost 0 bases, with 8 bases between them. The CDR3 runs to 14 residues. CDR3 sequence: CASSSTTSTDTQYF. Here the CDR3 DNA reads TGCGCCAGCAGCTCGACAACTAGCACAGATACGCAGTATTTT. Filled out from reference TRBV5-1 and TRBJ2-3, the complete variable domain reads KAGVTQTPRYLIKTRGQQVTLSCSPISGHRSVSWYQQTPGQGLQFLFEYFSETQRNKGNFPGRFSGRQFSNSRSEMNVSTLELGDSALYLCASSSTTSTDTQYFGPGTRLTVL.

This clonotype appeared a few times. The chain recombines TRBV6-1 with TRBJ2-1; 8 bases are a match to TRBD2. Germline-derived CDR1 and CDR2 are MNHNS and SASEGT. V gave up 6 bases and J gave up 8 bases; unmatched junction bases: 15. This CDR3 region has 16 residues. CDR3 sequence reads: CASRMKGGTRFYEQFF. Here the CDR3 DNA reads TGTGCCAGCAGGATGAAGGGGGGGACTAGGTTTTATGAGCAGTTCTTC.

CDR3 DNA: TGCAGTGCTAGGGGGCTAGCGGGGGACAACACCGGGGAGCTGTTTTTT. Translated: CSARGLAGDNTGELFF. The chain links TRBV20-1 to TRBJ2-2; 10 bases line up with TRBD2. This CDR3 contains 16 residues. In germline, CDR1 is DFQATT, CDR2 SNEGSKA (reference sequence). Trimming took 3 bases from V and 2 from J; bases not matched to a gene: 6.

This clonotype occurred a few times. The chain links TRBV7-8 to TRBJ2-4; D unresolved. Between the trimmed V and J ends, which lost 1 base and 0 bases, there was a span of 19 bases. The germline CDR1 and CDR2 sequences are SGHVS and FQNEAQ. CDR3 length: 19 amino acids. The CDR3 coding sequence is TGTGCCAGCAGCTTAGATTCGTCGGCCGGCCGGTTAGCCAAAAACATTCAGTACTTC. Protein product: CASSLDSSAGRLAKNIQYF.

This clonotype was detected only a few times. The junction differs from germline at one of its ends, possibly a read error. DNA for the CDR3: TGCGCCAGCAGCCCGGGACTAGCGGGATCCCTCCCCTCCTTC. Translation gives CASSPGLAGSLPSF. This chain links TRBV4-1 with TRBJ2-7; 13 bases line up with TRBD2. The CDR3 totals 14 residues. Germline V gene sequence: CDR1 MGHRA, CDR2 YSYEKL.

The V and J genes are TRBV20-1 and TRBJ2-7, with 9 bases that match TRBD2. Germline CDR1 and CDR2: DFQATT and SNEGSKA (reference sequence). V trimming: 3 bases; J trimming: 6 bases; junction bases outside the gene matches: 12. CDR3 size: 15 residues. Here the CDR3 reads CSARETSGGTGEQYF. CDR3 nucleotide sequence: TGCAGTGCTAGGGAGACTAGCGGAGGGACCGGCGAGCAGTACTTC.

The V and J genes are TRBV5-1 and TRBJ1-5; D gene unclear. Germline CDR1 reads SGHRS; CDR2 reads YFSETQ. This CDR3 contains 13 residues. V lost 4 bases, J lost 4 bases, and 9 bases lay in between. CDR3 in DNA: TGCGCCAGCAGCGTGGAGGTTAATCAGCCCCAGCATTTT. It codes for CASSVEVNQPQHF. Using reference TRBV5-1 and TRBJ1-5 for the parts outside the CDR3, the full variable domain is KAGVTQTPRYLIKTRGQQVTLSCSPISGHRSVSWYQQTPGQGLQFLFEYFSETQRNKGNFPGRFSGRQFSNSRSEMNVSTLELGDSALYLCASSVEVNQPQHFGDGTRLSIL.